This T cell receptor beta chain is from a study of blood T cell repertoires in COVID-19. This CDR3 comprises 15 residues. CDR1 SGHAT and CDR2 FQNNGV come from the germline V gene. V lost 1 base and J lost 7; bases outside the gene matches: 6. Authors' data handling: Scientists estimated how many nucleated cells there were by amplifying reference gene primers. Method: immunoSEQ multiplex PCR; TCRdb's copy keeps in-frame clones and lacks some. V and J calls and clone size are given by that table; D and trimming were obtained from the DNA. The sample carries around 250,000 clones, around 89% recorded once.

The J gene is TRBJ2-2, the V gene TRBV11-2; 7 positions match TRBD1. The source is a woman in her twenties or thirties who had recovered from COVID-19. Sequencing was carried out using PBMCs or T cells enriched from blood (not recorded which). The CDR3 sequence is CASSLGAGGGGELFF. DNA of the CDR3: TGTGCCAGCAGCTTAGGCGCAGGGGGTGGCGGGGAGCTGTTTTTT. Looking up the rest from reference TRBV11-2 and TRBJ2-2 gives the full variable domain: EAGVAQSPRYKIIEKRQSVAFWCNPISGHATLYWYQQILGQGPKLLIQFQNNGVVDDSQLPKDRFSAERLKGVDSTLKIQPAKLEDSAVYLCASSLGAGGGGELFFGEGSRLTVL.